The 27 T cell receptor beta chains below were found in one sample sequenced in a study of blood T cell repertoires in COVID-19. Here immunoSEQ multiplex PCR was the method, and the copy in TCRdb shows in-frame clones only, minus some. Counted here are under 250,000 clones, around 89% occurring once; the ten biggest clones make up about 2.5%. What was sequenced was peripheral blood. The receptor source for this set is a man aged 25-40 years with COVID-19, enrolled during active disease.

CDR3 loop: CASRRQPGTGFGNEQFF. For the CDR3, the DNA is TGTGCCAGCAGGCGGCAACCCGGGACAGGGTTTGGTAATGAGCAGTTCTTC. V and J are TRBV28 and TRBJ2-1; TRBD1 agrees at 9 bases. The trim removed 6 bases at V and 7 bases at J, leaving 16 bases unmatched. Germline CDR1 is MDHEN and CDR2 is SYDVKM. The CDR3 spans 17 residues.

In this sample, this clone turned up a few times. The V and J genes are TRBV19 and TRBJ2-7, with D possibly being TRBD1 (5 bases). The CDR3 contains 14 residues. In germline, CDR1 is LNHDA, CDR2 SQIVND (reference sequence). V shed 3 bases and J shed 0 bases, with 9 bases lying between them. The chain's CDR3 is CASSISGISYEQYF. In nucleotides, the CDR3 is TGTGCCAGTAGTATCTCAGGGATCTCCTACGAGCAGTACTTC. Complete variable domain (other parts from reference TRBV19 and TRBJ2-7): DGGITQSPKYLFRKEGQNVTLSCEQNLNHDAMYWYRQDPGQGLRLIYYSQIVNDFQKGDIAEGYSVSREKKESFPLTVTSAQKNPTAFYLCASSISGISYEQYFGPGTRLTVT.

The genes are TRBV7-9 and TRBJ2-7, with TRBD1 matching 8 bases. Germline V lookup: CDR1 SEHNR, CDR2 FQNEAQ (reference sequence). Trimming cost V 0 bases and J 2 bases; bases outside gene matches: 3. This CDR3 has 15 residues. The chain's CDR3 is CASSLATGGTYEQYF. The CDR3 bases are TGTGCCAGCAGCTTAGCCACAGGGGGTACCTACGAGCAGTACTTC. The whole variable domain, filled in from reference TRBV7-9 and TRBJ2-7, reads DTGVSQNPRHKITKRGQNVTFRCDPISEHNRLYWYRQTLGQGPEFLTYFQNEAQLEKSRLLSDRFSAERPKGSFSTLEIQRTEQGDSAMYLCASSLATGGTYEQYFGPGTRLTVT.

The gene calls are TRBV29-1 and TRBJ2-7; no reliable D call. V was trimmed by 0 bases and J by 4 bases, leaving 10 bases between them. The length of the CDR3 is 13 residues. Germline values: CDR1 SQVTM, CDR2 ANQGSEA. The CDR3 DNA follows: TGCAGCGTTGAAGATCCGAGTAGATACGAGCAGTACTTC. Protein sequence: CSVEDPSRYEQYF.

This chain connects TRBV19 to TRBJ1-2; no firm D call. This CDR3 has 12 amino acids. V was clipped by 3 bases and J by 5 bases, with 7 bases between them. Germline assignment: CDR1 LNHDA and CDR2 SQIVND (reference sequence). The CDR3 here is CASSMGRYGYTF. CDR3 DNA: TGTGCCAGTAGTATGGGCAGGTATGGCTACACCTTC.

The gene calls are TRBV19 and TRBJ1-2, with 11 bases that match TRBD1. Germline V gene data show CDR1 as LNHDA and CDR2 as SQIVND (reference sequence). The J segment lost 4 bases and the V segment lost 3 bases, leaving 1 base of the junction unmatched. The CDR3 loop spans 14 amino acids. As DNA, the CDR3 is TGTGCCAGTAGTATCGGGACAGGGGGCTATGGCTACACCTTC. Amino acids: CASSIGTGGYGYTF.

The J gene is TRBJ2-7, the V gene TRBV28, with D possibly TRBD2 on 7 matching bases. This CDR3 is built from 15 residues. Trimming left V 3 bases short and J 5 bases short, with 17 bases between. CDR1 and CDR2 from the germline V gene are MDHEN and SYDVKM. CDR3 amino acids: CASSLGGPLGNEQYF. CDR3 sequence (DNA): TGTGCCAGCAGTTTGGGGGGGCCATTGGGAAACGAGCAGTACTTC.

The chain links TRBV28 to TRBJ1-1, with 7 bases fitting TRBD1. Losses at the gene ends were 6 bases for V and 4 bases for J; bases not matched to a gene: 8. This CDR3 is built from 14 residues. Germline CDR1 is MDHEN and CDR2 is SYDVKM. As DNA, the CDR3 is TGTGCCAGCAGCCAAACAGGGGCGGGCACTGAAGCTTTCTTT. This codes for CASSQTGAGTEAFF.

This sequence joins TRBV9 and TRBJ2-1; 14 bases line up with TRBD2. J lost 0 bases, V lost 2 bases, and 10 bases had no gene match. This CDR3 contains 20 residues. CDR1 and CDR2 from the germline V gene are SGDLS and YYNGEE. The CDR3 bases are TGTGCCAGCAGCGTGGGACTAGCGGGGGACCCTTTTAGCTCCTACAATGAGCAGTTCTTC. Translating it yields CASSVGLAGDPFSSYNEQFF.

The genes are TRBV5-1 and TRBJ2-3; the D gene is possibly TRBD1 (6 bases). From germline, CDR1 is SGHRS and CDR2 YFSETQ. Between the trimmed V and J ends, which lost 7 bases and 0 bases, there was a span of 9 bases. The CDR3 covers 13 residues. CDR3 in amino acids: CASAQGSTDTQYF. The CDR3 DNA is TGCGCCAGCGCCCAGGGGAGCACAGATACGCAGTATTTT.

The rearrangement links TRBV9 to TRBJ1-1; a possible D gene is TRBD1 (6 bases). The CDR3 covers 14 residues. Trimming removed 3 bases at V and 4 bases at J, with 13 bases between. Germline V gene lookup returns CDR1 SGDLS and CDR2 YYNGEE. DNA for the CDR3: TGTGCCAGCAGCGGAGGGTCAGGGGTCACTGAAGCTTTCTTT. This gives the protein CASSGGSGVTEAFF.

The V and J genes are TRBV6-1 and TRBJ1-2; TRBD1 is a possible D gene (6 bases). CDR1 is MNHNS and CDR2 is SASEGT in the germline V gene. Trimming removed 2 bases from V and 6 bases from J, with 7 bases in between. This CDR3 region has 12 residues. DNA for the CDR3: TGTGCCAGCAGTGAACACAGGGATGGCTACACCTTC. Its protein is CASSEHRDGYTF.

The chain has TRBV2 and TRBJ2-3, with a tentative D call TRBD2 (6 bases). Germline V lookup: CDR1 SNHLY, CDR2 FYNNEI. Trimming pared 6 bases from V and 6 bases from J, leaving 13 bases between. The CDR3 totals 13 residues. CDR3 sequence: CASSRETWDTQYF. The CDR3 DNA reads TGTGCCAGCAGCCGGGAGACCTGGGATACGCAGTATTTT.

This clone showed up just once. The chain recombines TRBV6-2 or TRBV6-3 with TRBJ2-7; D is perhaps TRBD1 (5 bases). CDR1 and CDR2 from the germline V gene are MNHEY and SVGEGT. Trimming pared 5 bases from V and 1 base from J, leaving 21 bases between. The CDR3 loop spans 17 amino acids. CDR3 bases: TGTGCCAGCAGTGCGGTCGACAGATTGTCATCTTCCTACGAGCAGTACTTC. As protein: CASSAVDRLSSSYEQYF.

The rearrangement uses TRBV9 and TRBJ2-1; the match to TRBD1 covers 7 bases. CDR3 size: 15 residues. The germline CDR1 and CDR2 sequences are SGDLS and YYNGEE. Germline trimming cut 0 bases from V and 8 bases from J; bases unmatched to any gene: 8. The CDR3 nucleotides are TGTGCCAGCAGCGTAGGGACAGGAGCTTCCTATGAGCAGTTCTTC. Translating gives CASSVGTGASYEQFF.

This clone was detected only once. This chain joins TRBV10-3 and TRBJ1-2, with 8 positions matching TRBD1. Germline V gene data show CDR1 as ENHRY and CDR2 as SYGVKD. Trimming removed 0 bases from V and 4 bases from J; junction bases left unmatched: 7. This CDR3 region has 16 residues. CDR3 amino acids: CAISESTGGDLYGYTF. In nucleotides, the CDR3 is TGTGCCATCAGTGAGTCTACAGGGGGAGACCTCTATGGCTACACCTTC.

This clone was observed once. This chain joins TRBV6-6 and TRBJ1-2; TRBD1 matches 7 bases. Per germline, CDR1 MNHNY and CDR2 SVGAGI (reference sequence). This CDR3 has 15 amino acids. J lost 7 bases, V lost 5 bases, and 13 bases had no gene match. The CDR3 DNA reads TGTGCCAGCAGTCACGAAGCAGGGGGTGTTGCTGGCTACACCTTC. Its translation is CASSHEAGGVAGYTF.

The chain employs TRBV27 and TRBJ2-7, with D unresolved. CDR1 is MNHEY, CDR2 SMNVEV, per germline (reference sequence). The CDR3 is 16 amino acids. V was pared by 5 bases and J by 0 bases, with 17 bases between. The CDR3 DNA reads as TGTGCCAGCAGTCCGTCCCTGGGCCCGAGCTCCTACGAGCAGTACTTC. Translation gives CASSPSLGPSSYEQYF.

The rearrangement uses TRBV13 and TRBJ1-2; D may be TRBD1 (6 bases). V lost 3 bases to trimming and J lost 6 bases, with 11 bases between them. The CDR3 has 13 residues. The germline V gene encodes CDR1 PRHDT and CDR2 FYEKMQ (reference sequence). The CDR3 loop reads CASSLRGGDGYTF. The DNA of the CDR3 is TGTGCCAGCAGCTTGAGGGGGGGAGATGGCTACACCTTC.

This clone was detected only once. The chain has TRBV10-3 and TRBJ1-6; 9 positions agree with TRBD1. CDR3 length: 14 amino acids. The V gene end was trimmed by 4 bases and the J gene end by 6 bases; junction bases not matched to a gene: 1. CDR1 and CDR2 from the germline V gene are ENHRY and SYGVKD. The DNA of the CDR3 is TGTGCCATCAGTGTACAGGGGGCTAATTCACCCCTCCACTTT. It codes for CAISVQGANSPLHF.

The chain has TRBV23-1 and TRBJ1-1; tentative D call: TRBD1 (5 bases). TRBV23-1 is known as an ORF, though its function is uncertain. The V and J ends lost 7 bases and 1 base respectively, with 10 bases between them. The CDR3 runs to 13 residues. The CDR3 region is CASIPGRNTEAFF. As DNA, the CDR3 is TGCGCCAGCATTCCAGGGCGGAACACTGAAGCTTTCTTT.

In its sample, this clone was seen a few times. This chain links TRBV19 with TRBJ1-5, with D possibly TRBD1 on 6 matching bases. There are 17 residues in the CDR3. The germline V gene encodes CDR1 LNHDA and CDR2 SQIVND (reference sequence). Deletions cut 3 bases from V and 1 base from J, with 16 bases between. CDR3 region: CASSIDIGGLSNQPQHF. The CDR3 DNA reads as TGTGCCAGTAGTATCGACATAGGGGGACTAAGCAATCAGCCCCAGCATTTT. Together with reference TRBV19 and TRBJ1-5, the CDR3 gives the full variable domain: DGGITQSPKYLFRKEGQNVTLSCEQNLNHDAMYWYRQDPGQGLRLIYYSQIVNDFQKGDIAEGYSVSREKKESFPLTVTSAQKNPTAFYLCASSIDIGGLSNQPQHFGDGTRLSIL.

This chain connects TRBV6-2 or TRBV6-3 to TRBJ2-3; 8 bases line up with TRBD2. With 4 bases clipped from V and 5 bases from J, the junction kept 5 bases outside the gene matches. CDR1 and CDR2 (germline): MNHEY, SVGEGT. The length of the CDR3 is 14 residues. This CDR3 reads CASSSSGTRDTQYF. The DNA of the CDR3 is TGTGCCAGCAGTTCCTCCGGGACTAGAGATACGCAGTATTTT.

The chain has TRBV24-1 and TRBJ2-1, with 7 nucleotides matching TRBD1. The CDR3 covers 12 residues. Trimming cost V 9 bases and J 10 bases; bases outside gene matches: 8. Germline V CDR1 and CDR2: KGHDR, SFDVKD. The CDR3 region is CATSYRGDEQFF. The CDR3 region has the DNA TGTGCCACCTCGTACAGGGGCGACGAGCAGTTCTTC.

The chain uses TRBV4-3 and TRBJ2-1; 7 bases map to TRBD1. This CDR3 is built from 20 residues. V was clipped by 2 bases and J by 2 bases; unmatched bases: 18. Germline CDR1 reads LGHNA; CDR2 reads YSLEER. The CDR3 reads CASSQTLGQLVRAPYNEQFF. CDR3 in DNA: TGCGCCAGCAGCCAAACTTTGGGACAGTTAGTCAGGGCGCCCTACAATGAGCAGTTCTTC.

The chain joins TRBV7-2 to TRBJ2-1, with 9 bases fitting TRBD2. This CDR3 is 15 amino acids long. Germline loops: CDR1 SGHTA, CDR2 FQGNSA. V lost 4 bases to trimming and J lost 4 bases; unmatched junction nucleotides: 5. The CDR3 DNA sequence: TGTGCCAGCAGCTCTAGCGGGGCTTATTACAATGAGCAGTTCTTC. It is translated as CASSSSGAYYNEQFF. The variable domain in full, with the rest retrieved from reference TRBV7-2 and TRBJ2-1, is GAGVSQSPSNKVTEKGKDVELRCDPISGHTALYWYRQSLGQGLEFLIYFQGNSAPDKSGLPSDRFSAERTGGSVSTLTIQRTQQEDSAVYLCASSSSGAYYNEQFFGPGTRLTVL.

The V and J genes are TRBV27 and TRBJ1-1, with 9 bases matching TRBD1. The CDR3 has 16 residues. The trim removed 5 bases at V and 0 bases at J, leaving 7 bases unmatched. Germline CDR1 MNHEY, CDR2 SMNVEV (reference sequence). Here the CDR3 reads CASSLGYRGLNTEAFF. The DNA for the CDR3 is TGTGCCAGCAGTCTGGGCTACAGGGGGCTGAACACTGAAGCTTTCTTT.